This entry describes one T cell receptor (beta chain). The source of the sample is a study of control samples from healthy donors and cancer patients. This table comes from immunoSEQ multiplex PCR, and its TCRdb copy is limited to in-frame clones, with some not included. The table lists 70,000 or so clones, 84% of them singletons, with 25% to 35% in the top ten. With 4 bases removed from V and 2 bases from J, the gap between germline ends came to 13 bases. Germline V gene data show CDR1 as SGHKS and CDR2 as YYEKEE (reference sequence). The length of the CDR3 is 15 residues. Sequencing was carried out using blood. This TCR derives from a man aged 45-65 years in good health. The V and J genes are TRBV5-5 and TRBJ2-1, with D uncertain. The CDR3 nucleotides read TGTGCCAGCAGCACGGAATTGTTGGCCTACAATGAGCAGTTCTTC. Protein: CASSTELLAYNEQFF.